The entry that follows covers one T cell receptor beta chain sequence. Its antigen is currently unknown. The data are from a study of T cell repertoires in cytomegalovirus infection. Study details: The authors used CMV epitopes that were HLA-C-restricted (recently identified) and HLA-B-restricted (well studied). Carrying CMV and the relevant HLA type showed in public TCR beta signatures.

The ends lost 11 bases at V and 0 bases at J; junction bases unmatched: 4. This CDR3 is 13 amino acids long. CDR1 is SEHNR and CDR2 is FQNEAQ in the germline V gene (reference sequence). TCRdb analysed the reads with MiXCR anew, one entry per CDR3 protein. The sample holds some 590,000 distinct CDR3 sequences; over 35% are singletons and the top ten take 48%. This rearrangement joins TRBV7-9 to TRBJ2-3; 8 bases line up with TRBD1. The sequence derives from a human donor in good health (CMV status not recorded). Some clones in this sample may be carry-over from other donors' samples. Here the sequenced sample was cultured PBMCs, taken from culture after CMV antigen stimulation. In DNA form, the CDR3 reads TGTGCCCTCCAGGGGGCGAGCACAGATACGCAGTATTTT. It translates to CALQGASTDTQYF.